These T cell receptor beta chains were read from a single sample in a study of blood T cells in healthy people across ages. Using its own MiXCR run on the 5' RACE reads, TCRdb lists one record per CDR3 protein. This sample has some 940,000 distinct CDR3 sequences, with just under 30% found just once. A further study also used this sample, focusing on T cells of mothers and their children.

The specimen was blood. These receptors all come from a woman aged 40 to 49 in good health. CDR3s include the opening cysteine and the closing phenylalanine or tryptophan. The D gene is left open where the match is weak. Only part of the rows carry a size: once, few, many, or a class if the clone is expanded.

D gene	V gene	clone size	J gene	CDR3 DNA	CDR3 protein
TRBD2	TRBV5-1	.	TRBJ2-1	TGCGCCAGCAGCACACGGGGGGGGTACAATGAGCAGTTCTTC	CASSTRGGYNEQFF
.	TRBV27	many	TRBJ1-1	TGTGCCAGCAGTAAACTTCTGGGACAGAACACTGAAGCTTTCTTT	CASSKLLGQNTEAFF
.	TRBV6-2/TRBV6-3	few	TRBJ2-5	TGTGCCAGCAGTTCGGTAGCAGGAGCTACTACCCAGTACTTC	CASSSVAGATTQYF
.	TRBV7-8	many	TRBJ2-5	TGTGCCAGCAGCTTATTTAGGGATTACGAGACCCAGTACTTC	CASSLFRDYETQYF
TRBD1	TRBV5-6	.	TRBJ2-7	TGTGCCAGCAGCTGGGACAGGGAGGCCTACGAGCAGTACTTC	CASSWDREAYEQYF
TRBD2	TRBV15	few	TRBJ2-5	TGTGCCACCAGCAGAGACCGCGGGGGGGAGACCCAGTACTTC	CATSRDRGGETQYF
TRBD2	TRBV9	many	TRBJ2-1	TGTGCCAGCAGCGTTCTAGCGGGCGGAGAGCAGTTCTTC	CASSVLAGGEQFF
TRBD2	TRBV10-3	many	TRBJ2-1	TGTGCCATCAGTGAGCCCACAATAACTAGCGGGAGATACAATGAGCAGTTCTTC	CAISEPTITSGRYNEQFF
.	TRBV7-8	many	TRBJ2-7	TGTGCCAGCGCAGGTGACTACGAGCAGTACTTC	CASAGDYEQYF
TRBD2	TRBV13	.	TRBJ2-1	TGTGCCAGCAGCTTAGGCCTAATGGGACTAGCAGACCACTACAATGAGCAGTTCTTC	CASSLGLMGLADHYNEQFF
.	TRBV4-3	few	TRBJ2-7	TGCGCCAGCAGCCAAGACCACTCTTACGAGCAGTACTTC	CASSQDHSYEQYF
.	TRBV4-2	few	TRBJ2-7	TGTGCCAGCAGCCAAGAGGTCTTGGCGGGGCGCTCCTACGAGCAGTACTTC	CASSQEVLAGRSYEQYF
.	TRBV12-3/TRBV12-4	.	TRBJ2-7	TGTGCCAGCAGTTTTAATTACGACACCGAGCAGTACTTC	CASSFNYDTEQYF
.	TRBV6-6	.	TRBJ1-6	TGTGCCAGCAGTCATCTAGCGGCACCCCTCCACTTT	CASSHLAAPLHF
.	TRBV7-2	few	TRBJ2-2	TGTGCCAGCAGCTTAGGGCCGGGGGTTAACACCGGGGAGCTGTTTTTT	CASSLGPGVNTGELFF
TRBD1	TRBV24-1	.	TRBJ1-5	TGTGCCACCAGTGACCAAGACAGGGGGAAAGTAGGATATAGCAATCAGCCCCAGCATTTT	CATSDQDRGKVGYSNQPQHF
.	TRBV27	few	TRBJ1-2	TGTGCCAGCAGTTTAGCGGCAGGAGAGAACTATGGCTACACCTTC	CASSLAAGENYGYTF
.	TRBV7-2	few	TRBJ2-2	TGTGCCAGCAGCTTAGCGCACATTTCGAACACCGGGGAGCTGTTTTTT	CASSLAHISNTGELFF
TRBD1	TRBV7-9	.	TRBJ1-4	TGTGCCAGCAGCCCAATCCAGACAGGGAAAAATGAAAAACTGTTTTTT	CASSPIQTGKNEKLFF
.	TRBV7-8	few	TRBJ2-4	TGTGCCAGCAGCTTAGGTCCCCTGCCCAAAGCCAAAAACATTCAGTACTTC	CASSLGPLPKAKNIQYF
.	TRBV28	.	TRBJ2-7	TGTGCCAGCAAGACACCGGGACGGGCGGGATACGAGCAGTACTTC	CASKTPGRAGYEQYF
.	TRBV5-6	many	TRBJ2-6	TGTGCCAGCAGCTTGCGTCCGGTTTCCTCTGGGGCCAACGTCCTGACTTTC	CASSLRPVSSGANVLTF
TRBD1	TRBV5-1	many	TRBJ2-7	TGCGCCAGCAGCTTGGAACAGGGGGCGAGCGAGCAGTACTTC	CASSLEQGASEQYF
.	TRBV7-8	.	TRBJ1-5	TGTGCCAGCAGCTGGGCCAGTGATCAGCCCCAGCATTTT	CASSWASDQPQHF
.	TRBV7-2	few	TRBJ1-2	TGTGCCAGCAGCTCCCAGGGGCACAGAGGCTACACCTTC	CASSSQGHRGYTF
TRBD1	TRBV7-6	many	TRBJ2-7	TGTGCCAGCAGCTCGGGACAGGCCGCCTACGAGCAGTACTTC	CASSSGQAAYEQYF
TRBD1	TRBV7-9	few	TRBJ1-1	TGTGCCAGCACCCTCACAGGGGGCGGACGGAGGAACACTGAAGCTTTCTTT	CASTLTGGGRRNTEAFF
TRBD2	TRBV7-2	many	TRBJ2-7	TGTGCCAGCAGCCCTAGACTAGCGGGGGGCAGGTACGAGCAGTACTTC	CASSPRLAGGRYEQYF
.	TRBV20-1	many	TRBJ1-2	TGCAGTGCCGGTAGTGTAGGTGGCTACACCTTC	CSAGSVGGYTF
TRBD1	TRBV29-1	many	TRBJ1-2	TGCAGCGTTGGTTTGGGGACAGGGTTCGTTGGCTACACCTTC	CSVGLGTGFVGYTF
.	TRBV7-9	.	TRBJ1-1	TGTGCCAGCAGCCCCGGGATGGCTATGAACACTGGAGCTTTCTTT	CASSPGMAMNTGAFF